The present T cell receptor beta chain was sequenced within a study of blood T cells in healthy people across ages. Study-wide findings and caveats: The study found more naive CD4+ cells and higher diversity in long-lived than aged donors.

This clonotype was found a few times. Its antigen is as yet unknown. The authors ran a second PCR of roughly 6 to 11 cycles using a sample-barcoded 5' primer and a J-beta primer mix. TCRdb passed the 5' RACE reads through MiXCR, listing each CDR3 protein once. This sample yields around 870,000 distinct CDR3 sequences, of which less than 35% are seen a single time; 17% belongs to the top ten. Unmatched junction bases numbered 9, after V lost 5 bases and J lost 3 bases. The CDR3 runs to 18 residues. CDR1 and CDR2 from the germline V gene are SGHAT and FQNNGV. Sequenced: blood. The chain joins TRBV11-2 to TRBJ2-3, with 15 bases identical to TRBD2. This receptor was obtained from an elderly woman in good health. The CDR3 loop is CASSLIGTSGGRTDTQYF. CDR3 DNA: TGTGCCAGCAGCCTAATCGGGACTAGCGGGGGGAGGACAGATACGCAGTATTTT.